The 29 T cell receptor beta chains given below trace back to one sample, sequenced in a study of regulatory T cells in long-lasting Graves disease (dated by TCRdb to the early 2020s). Library creation used multiplex PCR. Sequencing took place on an Illumina HiSeq 4000. TCR beta libraries were built with iRepertoire HTBI primers and Arm-PCR amplification of CDR3 regions. TCRdb trimmed public reads at Q25 via fastp, called clones via MiXCR and kept in-frame beta chains. Merged by CDR3 protein, the rows form single entries marked with the most common genes and DNA. The sample profile shows 400,000 to 500,000 distinct CDR3 sequences; less than 15% of them were found once. The top ten hold more than 15% of the sample. The time point tag for this specimen amounts to: newly diagnosed GD, antithyroid drugs for less than 3 months. For both TCR sequencing and RNA sequencing, RNA was extracted from PBMCs in TRIzol.

This sample was also put to use in a study of T cells in Graves' hyperthyroidism and ophthalmopathy.

The sample here was peripheral blood mononuclear cells (PBMCs), taken at new diagnosis, from a patient treated with antithyroid drugs. These receptors were collected from a woman aged 45-65 years with Graves disease. Donor details come from another sample of the same person, matched by shared clones.

The chain couples TRBV29-1 to TRBJ1-1, with D hard to call. Germline V lookup: CDR1 SQVTM, CDR2 ANQGSEA. Trimming removed 3 bases from V and 0 bases from J, with 5 bases in between. The CDR3 runs to 12 residues. The chain's CDR3 is CSVDGVNTEAFF. The CDR3 DNA follows: TGCAGCGTTGACGGGGTGAACACTGAAGCTTTCTTT.

This clonotype was counted at least ten times. The J gene is TRBJ1-5, the V gene TRBV10-3, with D possibly matching TRBD1 (6 bases). This CDR3 is 13 amino acids long. V shed 6 bases and J shed 5 bases, with 11 bases lying between them. From germline, CDR1 is ENHRY and CDR2 SYGVKD. DNA of the CDR3: TGTGCCATCAGCGGACAGCCGGATCAGCCCCAGCATTTT. This gives the protein CAISGQPDQPQHF.

In its sample, this clonotype was seen many times. The V and J genes are TRBV11-1 and TRBJ2-7; D may be TRBD1 (6 bases). Between the trimmed V and J ends, which lost 6 bases and 6 bases, there was a span of 15 bases. The CDR3 runs 13 residues. Germline values: CDR1 SGHAT, CDR2 FQDESV (reference sequence). In nucleotides, the CDR3 is TGTGCCAGCAGTATCATACAGGGTAGCGAGCAGTACTTC. Protein: CASSIIQGSEQYF.

Many counts were recorded for this clonotype. The chain employs TRBV7-3 and TRBJ1-1; D is perhaps TRBD1 (5 bases). This CDR3 is built from 15 residues. Trimming cost V 1 base and J 5 bases, with 14 bases left between them. Germline-derived CDR1 and CDR2 are SGHTA and FQGTGA. The CDR3 sequence is CASSLNQGSYTEAFF. The CDR3, as DNA: TGTGCCAGCAGCTTAAATCAGGGAAGTTATACTGAAGCTTTCTTT.

This clonotype was recorded at least ten times. The chain joins TRBV5-1 to TRBJ2-3; the match to TRBD2 covers 7 bases. Germline assignment: CDR1 SGHRS and CDR2 YFSETQ. V trimming: 0 bases; J trimming: 1 base; junction bases outside the gene matches: 5. The CDR3 extends over 16 amino acids. The CDR3, as DNA: TGCGCCAGCAGCTTGGAATCAGCGGGGCGCACAGATACGCAGTATTTT. Translating gives CASSLESAGRTDTQYF. The complete variable domain, with remaining parts taken from reference TRBV5-1 and TRBJ2-3, reads KAGVTQTPRYLIKTRGQQVTLSCSPISGHRSVSWYQQTPGQGLQFLFEYFSETQRNKGNFPGRFSGRQFSNSRSEMNVSTLELGDSALYLCASSLESAGRTDTQYFGPGTRLTVL.

The rearrangement joins TRBV10-3 to TRBJ2-6; no definite D call. V lost 4 bases, J lost 1 base, and 8 bases lay in between. The CDR3 extends over 15 amino acids. Germline CDR1 and CDR2: ENHRY and SYGVKD. CDR3 sequence: CAISGRPSGANVLTF. Here the CDR3 DNA reads TGTGCCATCAGTGGACGGCCGTCTGGGGCCAACGTCCTGACTTTC.

This clonotype was recorded many times. The chain couples TRBV15 to TRBJ1-1, with 8 bases lining up with TRBD1. Trimming at V came to 0 bases and at J to 2 bases, leaving 5 bases not matched to a gene. There are 16 residues in the CDR3. Germline-derived CDR1 and CDR2 are LNHNV and YYDKDF (reference sequence). This chain's CDR3 is CATSRDRDRTNTEAFF. CDR3 in DNA: TGTGCCACCAGCAGAGACCGGGACAGGACCAACACTGAAGCTTTCTTT.

The J gene is TRBJ2-7, the V gene TRBV3-1, with 12 bases that match TRBD2. Per germline, CDR1 LGHDT and CDR2 YNNKEL (reference sequence). The junction had 12 bases not matched to a gene; V was cut back by 2 bases and J by 7 bases. This CDR3 contains 17 residues. The CDR3 here is CASSQWSPLAGGGEQYF. CDR3 DNA sequence: TGTGCCAGCAGCCAATGGTCTCCCCTAGCGGGAGGGGGGGAGCAGTACTTC.

This clonotype has at least ten counts. V and J are TRBV30 and TRBJ2-3; the D gene is possibly TRBD1 (6 bases). V was trimmed by 0 bases and J by 6 bases, leaving 10 bases between them. This CDR3 is built from 13 residues. From germline, CDR1 is GTSNPN and CDR2 SVGIG (reference sequence). The CDR3 coding sequence is TGTGCCTGGAGTGTTGGGGGCCCGGATACGCAGTATTTT. Amino acids: CAWSVGGPDTQYF. Full variable domain (remainder filled in from reference TRBV30 and TRBJ2-3): SQTIHQWPATLVQPVGSPLSLECTVEGTSNPNLYWYRQAAGRGLQLLFYSVGIGQISSEVPQNLSASRPQDRQFILSSKKLLLSDSGFYLCAWSVGGPDTQYFGPGTRLTVL.

This clonotype was recorded many times. The V and J genes are TRBV11-3 and TRBJ2-7; no reliable D call. This CDR3 spans 14 amino acids. V lost 6 bases, J lost 3 bases, and 15 bases lay in between. Germline-derived CDR1 and CDR2 are SGHNT and YENEEA. CDR3 in amino acids: CASRKGAVLYEQYF. CDR3 sequence (DNA): TGTGCCAGCAGAAAGGGCGCAGTTCTCTACGAGCAGTACTTC. Based on the CDR3 plus reference TRBV11-3 and TRBJ2-7, the full variable domain is EAGVVQSPRYKIIEKKQPVAFWCNPISGHNTLYWYLQNLGQGPELLIRYENEEAVDDSQLPKDRFSAERLKGVDSTLKIQPAELGDSAVYLCASRKGAVLYEQYFGPGTRLTVT.

This clonotype was recorded a few times. The chain employs TRBV20-1 and TRBJ2-1, with D possibly being TRBD2 (6 bases). The CDR3 is 15 residues long. Trimming took off 1 base at V and 9 bases at J, with 19 bases between the two ends. Germline V gene lookup returns CDR1 DFQATT and CDR2 SNEGSKA (reference sequence). CDR3 in amino acids: CSARGRGDFAGEQFF. The CDR3 DNA sequence: TGCAGTGCTAGAGGCCGAGGGGACTTCGCCGGTGAGCAGTTCTTC.

J is TRBJ2-5 and V is TRBV12-3 or TRBV12-4; D tentatively fits TRBD1 or TRBD2 (6 bases each). The CDR3 loop spans 16 amino acids. The V gene lost 5 bases and the J gene lost 7 bases, with 23 bases spanning the gap. As DNA, the CDR3 is TGTGCCAGCAGTACAAGGGCACAGGGTTGGAGGGTGACCCAGTACTTC. Encoded protein: CASSTRAQGWRVTQYF.

This clonotype was detected ten times or more. The V and J genes are TRBV28 and TRBJ1-5, with D unclear. Germline V gene data show CDR1 as MDHEN and CDR2 as SYDVKM. This CDR3 has 14 amino acids. V dropped 8 bases and J dropped 1 base, with 12 bases sitting between them. The CDR3 nucleotides read TGTGCCAGCGACCAGAGTGGGAGCAATCAGCCCCAGCATTTT. This gives the protein CASDQSGSNQPQHF. The full variable domain, in which reference TRBV28 and TRBJ1-5 provide the parts outside the CDR3, is DVKVTQSSRYLVKRTGEKVFLECVQDMDHENMFWYRQDPGLGLRLIYFSYDVKMKEKGDIPEGYSVSREKKERFSLILESASTNQTSMYLCASDQSGSNQPQHFGDGTRLSIL.

This clonotype was recorded many times. V is TRBV10-3 and J is TRBJ2-7, with D perhaps matching TRBD2 (6 bases). V was shortened by 2 bases and J by 0 bases, with 8 bases between the two germline ends. The CDR3 spans 14 residues. CDR1 ENHRY and CDR2 SYGVKD come from the germline V gene. The CDR3 region has the DNA TGTGCCATCAGTGAGCGGGAGAGCTCCTACGAGCAGTACTTC. It encodes CAISERESSYEQYF.

V and J are TRBV29-1 and TRBJ2-5; no firm D call. This CDR3 is 13 amino acids long. The germline V gene encodes CDR1 SQVTM and CDR2 ANQGSEA. Trimming removed 7 bases from V and 0 bases from J, with 12 bases in between. CDR3 loop: CSARSWDQETQYF. DNA for the CDR3: TGCAGCGCCCGGAGCTGGGACCAAGAGACCCAGTACTTC.

This clonotype has ten or more counts. The chain links TRBV12-3 or TRBV12-4 to TRBJ1-5; TRBD1 is a possible D gene (6 bases). The CDR3 sequence is 15 residues long. V lost 3 bases, J lost 0 bases, and 9 bases lay in between. CDR3: CASSFAGDSNQPQHF. The DNA for the CDR3 is TGTGCCAGCAGTTTCGCAGGGGATAGCAATCAGCCCCAGCATTTT.

This clonotype showed up many times. The rearrangement links TRBV7-2 to TRBJ2-2; 9 nucleotides align to TRBD1. The J segment lost 5 bases and the V segment lost 4 bases, leaving 5 bases of the junction unmatched. CDR3 length: 15 amino acids. The germline V gene encodes CDR1 SGHTA and CDR2 FQGNSA. The CDR3 nucleotides are TGTGCCAGCAGCTCGGGACAGGGAATAACCGGGGAGCTGTTTTTT. This translates into CASSSGQGITGELFF. The full variable domain, its missing parts supplied by reference TRBV7-2 and TRBJ2-2, is GAGVSQSPSNKVTEKGKDVELRCDPISGHTALYWYRQSLGQGLEFLIYFQGNSAPDKSGLPSDRFSAERTGGSVSTLTIQRTQQEDSAVYLCASSSGQGITGELFFGEGSRLTVL.

V is TRBV6-1 and J is TRBJ2-1; TRBD1 might be the D (6 bases). This CDR3 has 17 residues. In germline, CDR1 is MNHNS, CDR2 SASEGT. The ends were cut back, 6 bases at V and 2 bases at J, with 20 bases in the middle. For the CDR3, the DNA is TGTGCCAGCAGACCCGACAGGCCTGCCGGCGCCTACAATGAGCAGTTCTTC. Its protein is CASRPDRPAGAYNEQFF.

The gene calls are TRBV2 and TRBJ2-6, with 7 bases that match TRBD1. This CDR3 has 13 amino acids. Germline V gene data show CDR1 as SNHLY and CDR2 as FYNNEI. With V trimmed by 4 bases and J by 8 bases, 2 bases remained unmatched. CDR3 bases: TGTGCCAGCAGTGGGACAGGTTCCAACGTCCTGACTTTC. Translated, it gives CASSGTGSNVLTF. Combining the CDR3 with reference TRBV2 and TRBJ2-6 gives the whole variable domain EPEVTQTPSHQVTQMGQEVILRCVPISNHLYFYWYRQILGQKVEFLVSFYNNEISEKSEIFDDQFSVERPDGSNFTLKIRSTKLEDSAMYFCASSGTGSNVLTFGAGSRLTVL.

This clonotype was counted only a few times. The CDR3 coding sequence is TGTGCCAGTAGTATTGTGCGGGGAATTCGGGAAAAACTGTTTTTT. Amino acids: CASSIVRGIREKLFF. This sequence joins TRBV19 and TRBJ1-4; no firm D call. The CDR3 runs to 15 residues. Trimming left V 3 bases short and J 8 bases short, with 16 bases between. Germline CDR1 and CDR2: LNHDA and SQIVND (reference sequence).

Worth noting for this clonotype: This probably arose from a read error, given a far larger clone one base away. The genes are TRBV20-1 and TRBJ2-4; 11 bases match TRBD2. The last part of the DNA fits TRBJ2-7 better; the J call may be wrong. Per germline, CDR1 DFQATT and CDR2 SNEGSKA (reference sequence). The CDR3 spans 14 residues. CDR3 coding DNA: TGCAGTGCCACTAGCGGGAGTAACTCCTACGAGCAGTACTTC. It is translated as CSATSGSNSYEQYF.

This clonotype was found a few times. The chain links TRBV30 to TRBJ2-3; D not certain. The CDR3 runs 14 residues. The germline V gene encodes CDR1 GTSNPN and CDR2 SVGIG (reference sequence). CDR3 region: CALGFGSHTDTQYF. The CDR3 DNA sequence: TGTGCGTTGGGGTTTGGATCACACACCGATACGCAGTATTTT.

The chain employs TRBV4-1 and TRBJ2-1; D uncertain. Trimming left V 2 bases short and J 3 bases short, with 11 bases between. CDR1 is MGHRA, CDR2 YSYEKL, per germline. The CDR3 runs 15 residues. CDR3 in amino acids: CASSQIGLVYNEQFF. Written as DNA, the CDR3 is TGCGCCAGCAGCCAAATCGGCCTAGTCTACAATGAGCAGTTCTTC.

This clonotype was detected only a few times. V gene TRBV5-6 combines with J gene TRBJ2-2; 11 bases map to TRBD2. The length of the CDR3 is 18 residues. Germline V gene sequence: CDR1 SGHDT, CDR2 YYEEEE. J was trimmed by 0 bases and V by 6 bases; bases with no gene match: 10. CDR3 sequence reads: CASTPGLADIANTGELFF. As DNA, the CDR3 is TGTGCCAGCACCCCGGGACTAGCGGATATCGCGAACACCGGGGAGCTGTTTTTT.

Many counts were recorded for this clonotype. CDR3 sequence reads: CASSLLSGMIGQFF. The CDR3 region has the DNA TGTGCCAGCAGCTTACTGAGCGGGATGATCGGGCAGTTCTTC. V is TRBV7-9 and J is TRBJ2-1, with TRBD2 matching over 7 bases. In germline, CDR1 is SEHNR, CDR2 FQNEAQ (reference sequence). The CDR3 runs 14 residues. The J segment lost 12 bases and the V segment lost 2 bases, leaving 10 bases of the junction unmatched.

The chain has TRBV25-1 and TRBJ2-7; the D call may be TRBD1 or TRBD2 (6 bases each). The CDR3 loop spans 13 amino acids. CDR1 is MGHDK, CDR2 SYGVNS, per germline. Trimming shortened V by 6 bases and J by 5 bases, and 14 bases separated the two germline ends. The CDR3 region is CASSFSGADEQYF. The DNA of the CDR3 is TGTGCCAGCAGCTTTTCGGGGGCAGACGAGCAGTACTTC.

This clonotype came up a few times. The chain employs TRBV10-1 and TRBJ2-2, with TRBD2 matching over 9 bases. The V segment lost 3 bases and the J segment 4 bases; nucleotides outside the gene matches: 6. The CDR3 totals 16 residues. CDR1 and CDR2 (germline): WNHNN, SYGVQD (reference sequence). In DNA, the CDR3 is TGCGCCAGCAGTGATTCGGCGGGAGGGGTCACCGGGGAGCTGTTTTTT. Amino acids: CASSDSAGGVTGELFF.

This clonotype was seen many times. This chain connects TRBV10-2 to TRBJ2-7; no reliable D call. This CDR3 spans 13 amino acids. Germline CDR1 is WSHSY and CDR2 is SAAADI. The V gene lost 6 bases and the J gene lost 2 bases, with 11 bases spanning the gap. The CDR3 spells CASRVAETYEQYF. The CDR3, as DNA: TGCGCCAGCAGAGTGGCGGAGACCTACGAGCAGTACTTC.

Many counts were recorded for this clonotype. The chain combines TRBV28 with TRBJ1-1, with 9 positions matching TRBD1. The J segment lost 1 base and the V segment lost 2 bases, leaving 11 bases of the junction unmatched. Germline V lookup: CDR1 MDHEN, CDR2 SYDVKM. The length of the CDR3 is 18 residues. The CDR3 region is CASSLGRWGTGPNTEAFF. The CDR3 DNA sequence: TGTGCCAGCAGTTTAGGACGGTGGGGGACAGGGCCGAACACTGAAGCTTTCTTT.